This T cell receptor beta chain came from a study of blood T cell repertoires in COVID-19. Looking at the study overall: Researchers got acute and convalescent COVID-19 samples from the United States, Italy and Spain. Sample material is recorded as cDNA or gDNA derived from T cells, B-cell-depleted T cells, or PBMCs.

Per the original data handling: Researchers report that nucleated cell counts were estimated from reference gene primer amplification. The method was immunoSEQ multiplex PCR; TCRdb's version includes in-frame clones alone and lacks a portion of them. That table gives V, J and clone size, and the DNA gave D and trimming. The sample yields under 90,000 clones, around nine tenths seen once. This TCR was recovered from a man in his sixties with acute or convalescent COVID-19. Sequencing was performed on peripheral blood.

CDR3 amino acids: CASSLMREGYTF. CDR3 DNA: TGTGCCAGCAGCTTAATGAGGGAAGGCTACACCTTC. The J gene is TRBJ1-2, the V gene TRBV11-2; D unresolved. Trimming pared 2 bases from V and 8 bases from J, leaving 9 bases between. The CDR3 length is 12 residues. Germline CDR1 SGHAT, CDR2 FQNNGV.